The 23 T cell receptor beta chains below were found in one sample sequenced in a study of cytomegalovirus exposure and HLA in healthy donors. With 60 Vbeta and 13 Jbeta primers, the PCR was carried out. This table comes from immunoSEQ multiplex PCR, and its TCRdb copy is limited to in-frame clones, with some not included. The repertoire holds tens of thousands of clones, with under 80% as singletons. What was sequenced was PBMCs. These receptors were taken from a man younger than 45 in good health and CMV-seropositive.

The V and J genes are TRBV5-1 and TRBJ2-5; the match to TRBD2 covers 9 bases. The V and J ends lost 4 bases and 2 bases, in that order; junction bases with no gene match: 9. The germline V gene has CDR1 SGHRS and CDR2 YFSETQ. The CDR3 has 16 residues. The CDR3 coding sequence is TGCGCCAGCAGCCCAACCATAGCGGGGGCTCAAGAGACCCAGTACTTC. Its translation is CASSPTIAGAQETQYF.

Only one count was recorded for this clone. The rearrangement links TRBV28 to TRBJ2-3, with 7 positions matching TRBD2. V lost 3 bases, J lost 3 bases, and 6 bases stayed unmatched. Germline CDR1 and CDR2: MDHEN and SYDVKM. The CDR3 contains 15 residues. CDR3 in DNA: TGTGCCAGCAGTTTTGCTAGCGGTAAAACAGATACGCAGTATTTT. The encoded protein is CASSFASGKTDTQYF.

The V call is TRBV14, the J call TRBJ2-7; D might be TRBD1 (6 bases). The CDR3 has 13 residues. Germline lookup yields CDR1 SGHDN and CDR2 FVKESK. The V end was cut by 0 bases, the J end by 6 bases, with 9 bases between. The CDR3 DNA reads as TGTGCCAGCAGCCAAGAACAGGGCAGCGAGCAGTACTTC. This sequence encodes CASSQEQGSEQYF.

The chain joins TRBV28 to TRBJ1-2; TRBD1 agrees at 11 bases. The V gene end was trimmed by 8 bases and the J gene end by 3 bases; junction bases not matched to a gene: 11. The CDR3 contains 16 residues. CDR1 is MDHEN and CDR2 is SYDVKM in the germline V gene. The CDR3 DNA reads as TGTGCCAGCTATCCCCCCCGGGGACAGGGGGACTATGGCTACACCTTC. Protein: CASYPPRGQGDYGYTF.

The rearrangement uses TRBV28 and TRBJ2-7, with D tentatively TRBD1 (6 bases). CDR1 is MDHEN, CDR2 SYDVKM, per germline. The V end lost 2 bases, the J end lost 3 bases, and 11 bases lay between the germline ends. The CDR3 loop spans 14 amino acids. The CDR3: CASSLLTGIYEQYF. In DNA, the CDR3 is TGTGCCAGCAGTTTACTAACAGGGATCTACGAGCAGTACTTC.

J is TRBJ1-6 and V is TRBV6-5, with unresolved D. V shed 2 bases and J shed 5 bases, with 13 bases lying between them. The germline gives CDR1 MNHEY, CDR2 SVGAGI. CDR3 size: 16 residues. CDR3 in DNA: TGTGCCAGCAGTTACCGAGGGCAGACTAATAATTCACCCCTCCACTTT. Translating gives CASSYRGQTNNSPLHF.

V gene TRBV9 combines with J gene TRBJ2-7; a weak D match, TRBD1 (8 bases). The CDR3 is 15 residues long. Germline CDR1 is SGDLS and CDR2 is YYNGEE. V lost 3 bases to trimming and J lost 4 bases, with 17 bases between them. CDR3 coding DNA: TGTGCCAGCAGCGGTGCTGGACAGGGAGGGTACGAGCAGTACTTC. Protein: CASSGAGQGGYEQYF.

This chain joins TRBV5-1 and TRBJ2-1, with TRBD2 matching 11 bases. V lost 1 base, J lost 8 bases, and 8 bases stayed unmatched. Germline V gives CDR1 SGHRS, CDR2 YFSETQ. The CDR3 extends over 16 amino acids. The CDR3 DNA follows: TGCGCCAGCAGCTTGCTGCCTAGCGGGGGGTTCGATGAGCAGTTCTTC. This gives the protein CASSLLPSGGFDEQFF. Full variable domain (outside the CDR3, taken from reference TRBV5-1 and TRBJ2-1): KAGVTQTPRYLIKTRGQQVTLSCSPISGHRSVSWYQQTPGQGLQFLFEYFSETQRNKGNFPGRFSGRQFSNSRSEMNVSTLELGDSALYLCASSLLPSGGFDEQFFGPGTRLTVL.

This chain joins TRBV27 and TRBJ2-7, with D possibly being TRBD2 (6 bases). The germline V gene has CDR1 MNHEY and CDR2 SMNVEV (reference sequence). CDR3 size: 14 residues. V lost 0 bases and J 6 bases, leaving 12 bases between the germline ends. CDR3 DNA sequence: TGTGCCAGCAGTTTATCGCCTGGGGGGTCCGAGCAGTACTTC. It specifies CASSLSPGGSEQYF.

The chain uses TRBV2 and TRBJ1-6; a weak D match, TRBD1 (6 bases). The V gene's germline CDR1 is SNHLY and CDR2 FYNNEI. CDR3 size: 15 residues. The germline V and J ends were trimmed by 5 bases and 4 bases, with 12 bases remaining between them. The CDR3 nucleotides read TGTGCCAGCAGTATGACAGGAGAGTATAATTCACCCCTCCACTTT. Protein sequence: CASSMTGEYNSPLHF.

This rearrangement joins TRBV7-2 to TRBJ2-3; 8 nucleotides align to TRBD2. The CDR3 sequence is 15 residues long. V lost 1 base, J lost 6 bases, and 6 bases stayed unmatched. Germline-derived CDR1 and CDR2 are SGHTA and FQGNSA. The CDR3 is CASSLVRGGPDTQYF. CDR3 sequence (DNA): TGTGCCAGCAGCTTAGTCCGGGGGGGACCCGATACGCAGTATTTT.

About this clone itself: At one end, the junction sequence differs from germline, possibly due to a read error. CDR3 protein: CSVEEQGQGSPLHF. The DNA for the CDR3 is TGCAGCGTAGAAGAACAGGGACAGGGTTCACCCCTCCACTTT. The chain uses TRBV29-1 and TRBJ1-6, with 9 nucleotides matching TRBD1. Germline V CDR1 and CDR2: SQVTM, ANQGSEA. The CDR3 is 14 amino acids.

The chain is built from TRBV25-1 and TRBJ2-5; a possible D gene is TRBD1 (7 bases). The CDR3 has 15 amino acids. V lost 6 bases and J 2 bases, leaving 16 bases between the germline ends. Germline V gene lookup returns CDR1 MGHDK and CDR2 SYGVNS. CDR3: CASSKGGTDQETQYF. CDR3 nucleotide sequence: TGTGCCAGCAGCAAAGGGGGGACAGATCAAGAGACCCAGTACTTC.

This chain links TRBV7-9 with TRBJ2-5; D is ambiguous. Per the germline V gene, CDR1 is SEHNR and CDR2 is FQNEAQ (reference sequence). The CDR3 is made up of 11 amino acids. V gave up 5 bases and J gave up 4 bases, with 5 bases separating them. The CDR3 is CASSPRETQYF. As DNA, the CDR3 is TGTGCCAGCAGCCCTAGAGAGACCCAGTACTTC.

Points on this clone: One end of the junction varies from germline; a read error may be responsible. The chain couples TRBV15 to TRBJ2-7, with TRBD1 as a possible D gene (5 bases). This CDR3 is 14 amino acids long. Germline CDR1 and CDR2: LNHNV and YYDKDF (reference sequence). CDR3 sequence reads: CATSRDYTEKDNNF. The CDR3 bases are TGTGCCACCAGCAGAGACTATACCGAAAAGGACAATAACTTC.

The genes are TRBV13 and TRBJ2-2, with 7 bases identical to TRBD2. This CDR3 spans 17 amino acids. Germline V gives CDR1 PRHDT, CDR2 FYEKMQ (reference sequence). The ends lost 1 base at V and 5 bases at J; junction bases unmatched: 10. CDR3 coding DNA: TGTGCCAGCAGCTTAGTTCGACTAGCCTCTGAAACCGGGGAGCTGTTTTTT. Its protein product is CASSLVRLASETGELFF.

The chain uses TRBV5-6 and TRBJ1-2; the D gene is possibly TRBD1 (5 bases). Between the trimmed V and J ends, which lost 0 bases and 3 bases, there was a span of 9 bases. This CDR3 is built from 14 residues. CDR1 and CDR2 (germline): SGHDT, YYEEEE. Written as DNA, the CDR3 is TGTGCCAGCAGCTTGGGCGGGGCCTACTATGGCTACACCTTC. The encoded protein is CASSLGGAYYGYTF.

The V gene is TRBV28, the J gene TRBJ1-2; 7 nucleotides align to TRBD1. Germline V CDR1 and CDR2: MDHEN, SYDVKM. V dropped 7 bases and J dropped 8; count of bases not matched to a gene: 10. The CDR3 loop spans 13 amino acids. CDR3 nucleotide sequence: TGTGCCAGCATTAAGACCCCAGGGGGGGGCTACACCTTC. Amino acids: CASIKTPGGGYTF.

The chain uses TRBV10-2 and TRBJ2-7; D unresolved. Germline V gene lookup returns CDR1 WSHSY and CDR2 SAAADI. The CDR3 consists of 12 residues. V was trimmed by 3 bases and J by 3 bases, leaving 6 bases between them. The CDR3 region is CASSDTLYEQYF. The CDR3 DNA sequence: TGCGCCAGCAGTGACACTCTCTACGAGCAGTACTTC.

V gene TRBV11-2 combines with J gene TRBJ1-4, with TRBD1 matching over 7 bases. The CDR3 sequence is 16 residues long. Germline CDR1 is SGHAT and CDR2 is FQNNGV. Trimming took 4 bases from V and 0 from J; bases not matched to a gene: 5. CDR3 sequence: CASSSGQTATNEKLFF. The CDR3 coding sequence is TGTGCCAGCAGCTCGGGACAGACTGCAACTAATGAAAAACTGTTTTTT.

This clone has just a few counts. The V gene is TRBV4-2, the J gene TRBJ1-1; D remains unclear. The germline CDR1 and CDR2 sequences are LGHNA and YNFKEQ. V lost 5 bases and J 6 bases, leaving 13 bases between the germline ends. The CDR3 contains 13 residues. CDR3 DNA: TGTGCCAGCAGCGCCGCGGAGGGTCCTGAAGCTTTCTTT. Translation: CASSAAEGPEAFF.

The DNA for the CDR3 is TGTGCCAGCAGCTTAAAGCAGGGCACTAATGAAAAACTGTTTTTT. This gives the protein CASSLKQGTNEKLFF. The chain uses TRBV7-9 and TRBJ1-4, with D perhaps matching TRBD1 (5 bases). V lost 2 bases, J lost 2 bases, and 9 bases lay in between. Germline V gives CDR1 SEHNR, CDR2 FQNEAQ (reference sequence). The CDR3 length is 15 residues.

The J gene is TRBJ1-1, the V gene TRBV6-5; D is unclear. CDR3 length: 13 amino acids. The V gene lost 4 bases and the J gene lost 3 bases, with 9 bases spanning the gap. Germline CDR1 is MNHEY and CDR2 is SVGAGI. The CDR3 spells CASSLKAYTEAFF. The CDR3 DNA follows: TGTGCCAGCAGTTTGAAAGCCTACACTGAAGCTTTCTTT.